A selection of T cell receptor beta chains follows, all from one sample in a study of regulatory T cells in long-lasting Graves disease. From the multiplex PCR reads, TCRdb called clonotypes with MiXCR, one entry per CDR3 protein. The sample comprises 510,000 or so distinct CDR3 sequences, 12% of which are singletons, and over 7% rests with the top ten. The sample also formed part of further work on T cells in Graves' hyperthyroidism and ophthalmopathy.

The starting material was peripheral blood mononuclear cells (PBMCs), obtained at new diagnosis, from a patient treated with antithyroid drugs. These receptors originate from a woman aged 25 to 45 with Graves disease. CDR3s leave out the opening cysteine and the closing phenylalanine or tryptophan. Fields, in order: V gene, clone size, J gene, CDR3 protein. Size values are once, few and many counts, or a class for expanded clones, and some rows have none.

>TRBV7-9|many|TRBJ2-7
ASSLDYRSYEQY
>TRBV20-1|.|TRBJ1-5
STKSQTGGLYSSQPQH
>TRBV29-1|many|TRBJ1-4
SAQGLDNEKLF
>TRBV20-1|.|TRBJ2-2
SATSGRGFTGELF
>TRBV20-1|many|TRBJ2-1
SARDGRSYNEQF
>TRBV4-1|many|TRBJ2-1
ASTRAPGLAGVGEQF
>TRBV11-2|many|.
ASSSATRQF
>TRBV30|many|TRBJ1-1
AWSVNLNTEAF
>TRBV7-2|many|TRBJ2-7
ASSERDSLFYEQY
>TRBV20-1|few|TRBJ1-5
SARERGNQPQH
>TRBV30|many|TRBJ2-1
AWIQLAGGPF
>TRBV28|many|TRBJ2-5
ASSSGTSGTETQY
>TRBV2|many|TRBJ1-1
ASSVLTVNTEAF
>TRBV30|.|TRBJ1-1
AWTLTENTEAF
>TRBV11-2|many|TRBJ2-5
ASSMDSTGTQY
>TRBV6-2/TRBV6-3|few|TRBJ2-5
ASSSGLGWASQETQY
>TRBV12-3/TRBV12-4|.|TRBJ1-1
ASARRRLNTEAF
>TRBV15|many|TRBJ2-1
ATSSTWETSGSISYNEQF
>TRBV12-3/TRBV12-4|many|TRBJ1-5
ASSLWGALQPQH
>TRBV18|few|TRBJ1-2
ASSPRRGRYGYT
>TRBV12-3/TRBV12-4|.|TRBJ2-7
ASRQPGQTSSTYYEQY
>TRBV5-8|many|TRBJ2-3
ASSLGRDLYTDTQY
>TRBV28|many|TRBJ2-2
ASVRTLAGGFTGELF
>TRBV2|.|TRBJ2-6
ASSAPKGATGANVLT
>TRBV5-1|few|TRBJ1-1
ASSLAIRVETEAF
>TRBV6-2/TRBV6-3|.|TRBJ2-3
ASRKLAGRTDTQY
>TRBV19|many|TRBJ2-7
ASSTTSGTYEQY
>TRBV20-1|few|TRBJ2-5
SAQRGGGETQY
>TRBV7-9|many|TRBJ1-4
ASSRPPMGNINEKLF
>TRBV29-1|many|TRBJ1-4
SVRRRREEKLF
>TRBV2|.|TRBJ2-7
ASGGTGDSYEQY
>TRBV13|.|TRBJ1-5
ASSLRGDSDQPQH
>TRBV5-1|many|TRBJ1-1
ASSLGGTVNTEAF
>TRBV7-6|.|TRBJ2-5
ASSLYAPTGGETQY
>TRBV7-2|many|TRBJ1-5
ASSSFSFRDSNQPQH
>TRBV25-1|few|TRBJ2-1
ASSESNYYNEQF
>TRBV5-1|many|TRBJ2-5
ASSPRATGVQETQY
>TRBV19|.|TRBJ1-1
ASSIDQLYTEAF
>TRBV11-2|many|TRBJ2-4
ASSLDRGLEY
>TRBV11-3|few|TRBJ1-2
ASSLGPPEGAGYT
>TRBV19|many|TRBJ1-1
ASSIDLESTEAF
>TRBV6-1|few|TRBJ1-4
ASSEEWGDRTGTNEKLF
>TRBV5-5|many|TRBJ2-1
ASSLELAGGRDEQF
>TRBV24-1|.|TRBJ2-2
ATSGLTSGEDTGELF
>TRBV9|many|TRBJ1-6
ASSVGSRINSPLH
>TRBV28|few|TRBJ1-2
ASRPVGDREDYGYT
>TRBV6-5|many|TRBJ1-1
ASSYRTADTEAF
>TRBV13|many|TRBJ2-7
ASSLSSGAGEQY
>TRBV2|.|TRBJ1-1
ASSGQGDTEAF
>TRBV27|many|TRBJ1-1
ASSLSPTMPTEAF
>TRBV30|few|TRBJ1-4
AWSTQGGGEKLF
>TRBV18|many|TRBJ1-2
ASSPTGGLDYGYT
>TRBV28|.|TRBJ2-2
ASGMTGANTGELF